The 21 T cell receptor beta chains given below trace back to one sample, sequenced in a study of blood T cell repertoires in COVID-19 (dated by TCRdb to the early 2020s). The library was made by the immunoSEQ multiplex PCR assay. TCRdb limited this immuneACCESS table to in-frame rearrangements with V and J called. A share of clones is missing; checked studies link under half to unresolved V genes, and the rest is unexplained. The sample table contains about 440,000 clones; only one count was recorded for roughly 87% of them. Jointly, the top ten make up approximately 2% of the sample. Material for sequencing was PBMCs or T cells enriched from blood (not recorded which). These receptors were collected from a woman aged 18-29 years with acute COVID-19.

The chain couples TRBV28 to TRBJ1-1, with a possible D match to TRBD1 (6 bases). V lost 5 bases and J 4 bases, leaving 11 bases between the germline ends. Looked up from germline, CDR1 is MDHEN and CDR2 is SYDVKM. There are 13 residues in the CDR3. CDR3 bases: TGTGCCAGCAGTCCGGGACATTCCACTGAAGCTTTCTTT. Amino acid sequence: CASSPGHSTEAFF.

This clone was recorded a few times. The CDR3 nucleotides read TGTGCCAGCAGTTTAACGCGGGAAACCTACGAGCAGTACTTC. Protein: CASSLTRETYEQYF. V usage is TRBV27 and J usage is TRBJ2-7, with TRBD2 as a possible D gene (6 bases). From germline, CDR1 is MNHEY and CDR2 SMNVEV (reference sequence). V was pared by 2 bases and J by 2 bases, with 10 bases between. The CDR3 runs 14 residues.

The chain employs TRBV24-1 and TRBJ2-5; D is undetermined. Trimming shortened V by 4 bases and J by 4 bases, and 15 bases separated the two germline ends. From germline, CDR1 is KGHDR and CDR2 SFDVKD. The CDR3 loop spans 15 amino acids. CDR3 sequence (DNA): TGTGCCACCAGTGACCCGACTGCGTTGGGAGAGACCCAGTACTTC. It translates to CATSDPTALGETQYF.

CDR3 in DNA: TGTGCCAGCAGCAACCGGAGACAGGGGGACGAGCAGTACTTC. Amino acid sequence: CASSNRRQGDEQYF. This chain uses TRBV21-1 with TRBJ2-7; the D segment call TRBD1 is taken from the table without a DNA check. TRBV21-1 is annotated as a pseudogene. The CDR3 contains 14 residues.

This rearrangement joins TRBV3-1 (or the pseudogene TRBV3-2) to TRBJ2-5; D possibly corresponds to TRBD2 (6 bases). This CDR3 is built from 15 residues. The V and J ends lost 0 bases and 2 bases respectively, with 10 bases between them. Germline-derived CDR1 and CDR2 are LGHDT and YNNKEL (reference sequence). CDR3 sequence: CASSQDAGGQETQYF. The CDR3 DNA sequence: TGTGCCAGCAGCCAAGATGCCGGGGGACAAGAGACCCAGTACTTC.

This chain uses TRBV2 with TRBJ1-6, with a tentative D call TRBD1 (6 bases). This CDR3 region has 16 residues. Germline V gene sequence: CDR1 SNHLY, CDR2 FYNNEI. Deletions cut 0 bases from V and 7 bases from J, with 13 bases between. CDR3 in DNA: TGTGCCAGCAGTGAAGCGCTAGGGGGTCAGAATTCACCCCTCCACTTT. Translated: CASSEALGGQNSPLHF.

In nucleotides, the CDR3 is TGCGCCAGCAGCTTGGGACAGGAGAACACTGAAGCTTTCTTT. Translation: CASSLGQENTEAFF. The rearrangement joins TRBV5-1 to TRBJ1-1; tentatively, D is TRBD1 (6 bases). V was trimmed by 0 bases and J by 1 base, leaving 7 bases between them. This CDR3 has 14 residues. Germline CDR1 SGHRS, CDR2 YFSETQ.

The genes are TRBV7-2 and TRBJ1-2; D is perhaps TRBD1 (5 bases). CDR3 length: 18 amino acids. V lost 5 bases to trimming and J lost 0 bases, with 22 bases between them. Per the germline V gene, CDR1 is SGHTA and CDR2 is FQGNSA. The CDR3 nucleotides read TGTGCCAGCAGCCTCCCAGGCATCGACAGCGACCCTAACTATGGCTACACCTTC. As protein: CASSLPGIDSDPNYGYTF.

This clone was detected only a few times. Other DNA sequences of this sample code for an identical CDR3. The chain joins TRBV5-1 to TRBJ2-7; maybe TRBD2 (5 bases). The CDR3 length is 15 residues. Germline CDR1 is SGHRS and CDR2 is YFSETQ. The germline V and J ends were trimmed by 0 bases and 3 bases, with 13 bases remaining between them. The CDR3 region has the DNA TGCGCCAGCAGCTTGGCACCTGGGAGTAGCTACGAGCAGTACTTC. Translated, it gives CASSLAPGSSYEQYF.

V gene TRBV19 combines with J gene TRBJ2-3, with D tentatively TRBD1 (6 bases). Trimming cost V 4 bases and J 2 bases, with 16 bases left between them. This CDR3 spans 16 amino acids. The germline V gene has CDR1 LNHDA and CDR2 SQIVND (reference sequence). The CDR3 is CASSTMTGAITDTQYF. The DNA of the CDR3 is TGTGCCAGTAGTACAATGACAGGTGCCATCACAGATACGCAGTATTTT. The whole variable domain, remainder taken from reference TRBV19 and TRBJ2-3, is DGGITQSPKYLFRKEGQNVTLSCEQNLNHDAMYWYRQDPGQGLRLIYYSQIVNDFQKGDIAEGYSVSREKKESFPLTVTSAQKNPTAFYLCASSTMTGAITDTQYFGPGTRLTVL.

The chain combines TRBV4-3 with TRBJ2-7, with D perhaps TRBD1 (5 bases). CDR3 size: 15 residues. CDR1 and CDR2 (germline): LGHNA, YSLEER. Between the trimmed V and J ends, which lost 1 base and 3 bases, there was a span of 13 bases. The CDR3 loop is CASSQGQSPYYEQYF. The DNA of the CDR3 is TGCGCCAGCAGCCAAGGACAGAGCCCCTACTACGAGCAGTACTTC.

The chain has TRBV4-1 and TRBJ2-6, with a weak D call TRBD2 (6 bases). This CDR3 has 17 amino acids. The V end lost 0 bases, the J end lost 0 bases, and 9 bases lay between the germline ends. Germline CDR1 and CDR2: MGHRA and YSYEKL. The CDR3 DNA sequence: TGCGCCAGCAGCCAAGATTGGAGGGACTCTGGGGCCAACGTCCTGACTTTC. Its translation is CASSQDWRDSGANVLTF.

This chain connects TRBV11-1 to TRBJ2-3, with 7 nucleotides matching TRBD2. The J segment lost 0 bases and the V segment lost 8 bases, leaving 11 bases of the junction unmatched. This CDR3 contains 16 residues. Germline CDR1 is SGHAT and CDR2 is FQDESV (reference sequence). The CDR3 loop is CASGRDYGSSTDTQYF. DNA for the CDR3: TGTGCCAGCGGCCGGGACTATGGGTCTAGCACAGATACGCAGTATTTT.

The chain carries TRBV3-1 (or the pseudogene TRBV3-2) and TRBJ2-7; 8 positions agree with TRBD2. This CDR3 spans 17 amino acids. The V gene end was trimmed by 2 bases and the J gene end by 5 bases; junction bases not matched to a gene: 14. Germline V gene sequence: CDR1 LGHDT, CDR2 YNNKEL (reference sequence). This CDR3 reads CASSQSIFREGVHEQYF. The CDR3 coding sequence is TGTGCCAGCAGCCAATCGATCTTTCGGGAGGGCGTCCACGAGCAGTACTTC.

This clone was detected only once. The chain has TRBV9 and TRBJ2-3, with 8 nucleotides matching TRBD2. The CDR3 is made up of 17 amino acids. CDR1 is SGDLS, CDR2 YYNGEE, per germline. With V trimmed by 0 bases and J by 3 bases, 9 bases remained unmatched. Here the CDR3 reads CASSVAPPGGGTDTQYF. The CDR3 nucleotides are TGTGCCAGCAGCGTAGCTCCCCCGGGAGGGGGAACAGATACGCAGTATTTT. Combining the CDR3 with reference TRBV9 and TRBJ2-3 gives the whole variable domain DSGVTQTPKHLITATGQRVTLRCSPRSGDLSVYWYQQSLDQGLQFLIQYYNGEERAKGNILERFSAQQFPDLHSELNLSSLELGDSALYFCASSVAPPGGGTDTQYFGPGTRLTVL.

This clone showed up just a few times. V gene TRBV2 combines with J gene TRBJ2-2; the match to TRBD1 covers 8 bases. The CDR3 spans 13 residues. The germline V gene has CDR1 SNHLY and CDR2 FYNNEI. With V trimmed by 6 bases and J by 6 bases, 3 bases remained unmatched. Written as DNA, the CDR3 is TGTGCCAGCAGGGGACAGGCCCCCGGGGAGCTGTTTTTT. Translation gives CASRGQAPGELFF.

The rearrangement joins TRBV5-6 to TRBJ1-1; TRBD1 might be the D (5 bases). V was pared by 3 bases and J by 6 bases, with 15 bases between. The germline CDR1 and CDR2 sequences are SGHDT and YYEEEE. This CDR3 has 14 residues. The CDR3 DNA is TGTGCCAGCAGCTCCCGGGGGACTTTAGCTGAAGCTTTCTTT. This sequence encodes CASSSRGTLAEAFF.

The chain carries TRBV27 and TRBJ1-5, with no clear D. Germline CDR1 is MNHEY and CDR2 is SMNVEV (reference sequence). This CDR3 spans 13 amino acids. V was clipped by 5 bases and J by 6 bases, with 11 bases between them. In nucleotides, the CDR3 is TGTGCCAGCAGTCCTTGGCGGAGTCAGCCCCAGCATTTT. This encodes CASSPWRSQPQHF.

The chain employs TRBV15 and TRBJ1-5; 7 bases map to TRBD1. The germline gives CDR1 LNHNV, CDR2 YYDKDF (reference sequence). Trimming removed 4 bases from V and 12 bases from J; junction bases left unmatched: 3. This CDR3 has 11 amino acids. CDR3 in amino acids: CATSTGTDQHF. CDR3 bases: TGTGCCACCAGCACCGGGACAGACCAGCATTTT.

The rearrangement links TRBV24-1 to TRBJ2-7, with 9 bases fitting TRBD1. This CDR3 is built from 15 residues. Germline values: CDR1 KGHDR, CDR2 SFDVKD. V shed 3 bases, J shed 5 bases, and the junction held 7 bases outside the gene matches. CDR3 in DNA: TGTGCCACCAGTGATGGGAGGGACAGGGCCCACGAGCAGTACTTC. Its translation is CATSDGRDRAHEQYF.

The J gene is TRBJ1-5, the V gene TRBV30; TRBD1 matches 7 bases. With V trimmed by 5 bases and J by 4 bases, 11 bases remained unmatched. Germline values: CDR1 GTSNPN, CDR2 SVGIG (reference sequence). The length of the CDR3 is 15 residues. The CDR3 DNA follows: TGTGCCTGGCTACCGCGGGACAGCACGAATCAGCCCCAGCATTTT. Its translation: CAWLPRDSTNQPQHF. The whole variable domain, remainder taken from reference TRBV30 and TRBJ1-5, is SQTIHQWPATLVQPVGSPLSLECTVEGTSNPNLYWYRQAAGRGLQLLFYSVGIGQISSEVPQNLSASRPQDRQFILSSKKLLLSDSGFYLCAWLPRDSTNQPQHFGDGTRLSIL.